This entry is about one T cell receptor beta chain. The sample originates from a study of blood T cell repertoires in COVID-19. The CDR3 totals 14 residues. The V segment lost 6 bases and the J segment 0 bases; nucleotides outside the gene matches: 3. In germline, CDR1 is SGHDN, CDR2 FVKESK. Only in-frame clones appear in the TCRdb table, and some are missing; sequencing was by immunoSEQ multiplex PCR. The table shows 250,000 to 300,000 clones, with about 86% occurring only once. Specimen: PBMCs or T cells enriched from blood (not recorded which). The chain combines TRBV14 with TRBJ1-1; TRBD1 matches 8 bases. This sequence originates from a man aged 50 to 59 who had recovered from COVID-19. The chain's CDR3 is CASSRTGMNTEAFF. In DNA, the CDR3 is TGTGCCAGCAGTCGGACAGGGATGAACACTGAAGCTTTCTTT.